This TCR beta chain is from a study of blood T cell repertoires in COVID-19. As for the study in general: The United States, Italy and Spain supplied acute and convalescent COVID-19 samples.

TCRdb's copy holds only in-frame clones and misses some; the assay was immunoSEQ multiplex PCR. The sample contains under 75,000 clones, approximately 92% of which appear only once. CDR1 and CDR2 (germline): LNHNV, YYDKDF (reference sequence). The CDR3 is made up of 16 amino acids. J lost 6 bases, V lost 0 bases, and 9 bases had no gene match. The V call is TRBV15, the J call TRBJ1-2, with 8 bases lining up with TRBD1. The source of this sequence is a man aged 50-60 years with acute or convalescent COVID-19. The sequencing input was peripheral blood. CDR3 region: CATSRDGQGRSHGYTF. As DNA, the CDR3 is TGTGCCACCAGCAGAGATGGACAGGGAAGGTCTCATGGCTACACCTTC.